This T cell receptor beta chain came from a study of STAT5B mutations in CD4+ large granular lymphocyte leukemia. Profiling relied on immunoSEQ multiplex PCR, and the TCRdb table lists in-frame clones only, not all of them. The sample shows under 35,000 clones, 65% to 80% of them seen only once. Study-wide results and caveats: Compared with healthy controls (2/35), patient top clones favored TRBV06 (8/27). Without putative leukemic clones, patient CD4-sorted repertoires remained more clonal than healthy CD4+ repertoires. Approximately 25% of private leukemic clonotypes occurred rarely in other patients' non-leukemic repertoires.

As regards this clone: The antigen remains unidentified.

The CDR3 has 15 amino acids. Trimming removed 8 bases at V and 0 bases at J, with 17 bases between. CDR1 and CDR2 (germline): LNHNV, YYDKDF (reference sequence). This clonotype originated in a human donor in good health. J is TRBJ2-7 and V is TRBV15; D is possibly TRBD2 (6 bases). Sequencing was performed on CD4+ T cells from blood buffy coats. The CDR3 sequence is CATPGEVAVSYEQYF. As DNA, the CDR3 is TGTGCCACCCCAGGAGAAGTAGCGGTCTCCTACGAGCAGTACTTC.